This T cell receptor (beta chain) was recorded in a study of blood T cell repertoires in COVID-19. The cohort comprised adults aged about 18 to 100 years residing in approximately 25 US areas. Cohort allocation depended upon clinical history that participants reported. The CDR3 covers 16 residues. Deletions cut 5 bases from V and 10 bases from J, with 24 bases between. CDR1 LGHDT and CDR2 YNNKEL come from the germline V gene (reference sequence). As handled by the study authors: Amplified reference gene primers provided the basis for estimating nucleated cell counts. Profiled with immunoSEQ multiplex PCR; TCRdb holds only in-frame clones, not every one. Clone size and V and J calls were adopted from that table, with D and trimming inferred from the DNA. The sample contains under 200,000 clones, about 83% of which appear only once.

The sample consisted of PBMCs or T cells enriched from blood (not recorded which). V gene TRBV3-1 (or the pseudogene TRBV3-2) combines with J gene TRBJ2-1, with D possibly matching TRBD2 (6 bases). The receptor's source is a man between 40 and 49 years old with acute COVID-19. Here the CDR3 reads CASSTRGSLGTKEQFF. CDR3 in DNA: TGTGCCAGCAGCACCCGGGGGTCACTCGGGACGAAAGAGCAGTTCTTC.